The clone carrying this T cell receptor (beta chain) appeared a few times. The antigen remains undetermined. These data originate in a study of molecular identifiers for immune sequencing clone quantification. The wider study: Replicates involved a five-way split of RNA from around 20,000 or 99,000 naive CD8 cells, with sequencing of four. Study observations and caveats: Whereas clones above 20 RNA copies held under 1% of naive-cell molecules, they held over 97% of effector molecules.

Sorted inputs of about 19,000 to 1,100,000 cells, with 10%, 30% or 50% RNA, yielded naive CD8 libraries. One entry per CDR3 protein results from TCRdb running MiXCR on the PCR reads. This table holds approximately 670,000 distinct CDR3 sequences, 20% found once. This CDR3 has 14 amino acids. Unmatched junction bases numbered 6, after V lost 5 bases and J lost 2 bases. Germline V gene data show CDR1 as MNHEY and CDR2 as SVGEGT. The chain links TRBV6-2 or TRBV6-3 to TRBJ2-7; 7 positions match TRBD1. The sample consisted of naive CD8+ T cells from blood, with Jurkat cell RNA spiked in. The subset was: FACS-sorted CD8+CD4-CCR7+CD45RA+ naive T cells. The sequence was collected from a human donor in good health. Some libraries in this study had Jurkat cell RNA spiked in. The CDR3 DNA is TGTGCCAGCAGTGGCCTTACAGGGGCCTACGAGCAGTACTTC. The encoded protein is CASSGLTGAYEQYF.